This TCR beta chain was captured by sequencing in a study of blood T cell repertoires in COVID-19. The assay was immunoSEQ multiplex PCR, and TCRdb's table has in-frame clones only and misses some. The data show over 200,000 clones, around 86% seen once. This sequence was found in a man aged 50 to 60 with COVID-19, enrolled during active disease. The sequenced material came from peripheral blood.

Here the CDR3 reads CASSNPTSREAPKYNEQFF. CDR3 sequence (DNA): TGTGCCAGCAGCAACCCAACGAGCCGGGAGGCCCCGAAATACAATGAGCAGTTCTTC. This chain links TRBV9 with TRBJ2-1; 7 nucleotides match TRBD2. Per germline, CDR1 SGDLS and CDR2 YYNGEE. The trim removed 4 bases at V and 4 bases at J, leaving 20 bases unmatched. This CDR3 has 19 residues.